These T cell receptor beta chains were read from a single sample in a study of blood T cell repertoires in COVID-19. The data were produced by immunoSEQ multiplex PCR, yet TCRdb's version contains in-frame clones alone and is incomplete. Of some 370,000 clones listed, about 90% were seen once; the top ten hold 0.95% to 1.5%. The sample was peripheral blood. The receptors originated from a man aged 40-49 years with acute or convalescent COVID-19. CDR3s include the opening cysteine and the closing phenylalanine or tryptophan. Each record gives: D gene, V gene, clone size, J gene, CDR3 protein, CDR3 DNA. The D gene is left open where the match is weak. Clone size is given for some rows only: seen once, a few or many times, or a class if the clone is expanded.

-	TRBV27	-	TRBJ2-1	CASSLSRGGEQFF	TGTGCCAGCAGTTTATCGAGGGGGGGTGAGCAGTTCTTC
-	TRBV9	once	TRBJ2-1	CASSAPSSYNEQFF	TGTGCCAGCAGCGCCCCGAGCTCCTACAATGAGCAGTTCTTC
-	TRBV19	-	TRBJ2-7	CASSPGQTYEQYF	TGTGCCAGTAGTCCAGGACAGACCTACGAGCAGTACTTC
-	TRBV6-5	-	TRBJ1-1	CASIQGRWAFF	TGTGCCAGCATTCAGGGGCGTTGGGCTTTCTTT
-	TRBV6-1	-	TRBJ2-5	CASSEPDYLQETQYF	TGTGCCAGCAGTGAACCCGACTACCTCCAAGAGACCCAGTACTTC
-	TRBV5-1	-	TRBJ1-2	CASSLDAGGNYGYTF	TGCGCCAGCAGCTTGGACGCTGGCGGTAACTATGGCTACACCTTC
-	TRBV28	-	TRBJ1-2	CASSFRIRGNYGYTF	TGTGCCAGCAGTTTTCGCATCAGGGGCAACTATGGCTACACCTTC
-	TRBV6-5	-	TRBJ1-6	CASSPADREVRPLHF	TGTGCCAGCAGCCCGGCCGACAGAGAGGTGCGTCCCCTCCACTTT
TRBD2	TRBV28	-	TRBJ2-1	CASRPPGTRLNEQFF	TGTGCCAGCAGGCCCCCTGGGACTAGACTAAATGAGCAGTTCTTC
TRBD2	TRBV27	-	TRBJ2-1	CASSSSGRGYNEQFF	TGTGCCAGCAGTTCAAGCGGGAGGGGCTACAATGAGCAGTTCTTC
TRBD2	TRBV30	-	TRBJ2-5	CAWSRTSGIGETQYF	TGTGCCTGGAGTCGTACTAGCGGGATCGGCGAGACCCAGTACTTC
TRBD1	TRBV28	many	TRBJ1-2	CASSSTLGTVGGYTF	TGTGCCAGCAGTAGCACCCTCGGGACAGTCGGTGGCTACACCTTC
-	TRBV6-5	-	TRBJ2-6	CASRQGGTGANVLTF	TGTGCCAGCAGGCAAGGGGGTACTGGGGCCAACGTCCTGACTTTC
-	TRBV6-6	-	TRBJ1-2	CASSDAGGEDGYTF	TGTGCCAGCAGTGACGCGGGGGGCGAGGATGGCTACACCTTC
TRBD1	TRBV7-8	-	TRBJ1-2	CASSLAFAGGYGYTF	TGTGCCAGCAGCTTAGCGTTTGCAGGGGGGTATGGCTACACCTTC
TRBD1	TRBV2	-	TRBJ1-5	CASRDRGLFGNQPQHF	TGTGCCAGCAGAGACAGGGGGCTTTTCGGCAATCAGCCCCAGCATTTT
TRBD1	TRBV7-8	-	TRBJ1-3	CASSEGQASGNTIYF	TGTGCCAGCAGCGAGGGACAGGCTTCTGGAAACACCATATATTTT
TRBD1	TRBV27	-	TRBJ2-7	CASSFTGTGDREQYF	TGTGCCAGCAGTTTTACCGGGACAGGGGATAGGGAGCAGTACTTC
-	TRBV10-1	-	TRBJ2-2	CASSESPSTGELFF	TGCGCCAGCAGTGAGTCTCCTAGTACCGGGGAGCTGTTTTTT
TRBD1	TRBV7-3	-	TRBJ2-7	CASSFAGGRDEQYF	TGTGCCAGCAGCTTTGCAGGGGGCCGTGACGAGCAGTACTTC
TRBD2	TRBV29-1	-	TRBJ2-1	CSARRASGNEQFF	TGCAGCGCCCGCCGGGCTAGCGGTAATGAGCAGTTCTTC
-	TRBV30	-	TRBJ1-5	CAWSPDSSGPQHF	TGTGCCTGGAGTCCGGACTCTTCAGGGCCCCAGCATTTT
-	TRBV11-1	-	TRBJ2-7	CASSLGPGTYEQYF	TGTGCCAGCAGCTTAGGGCCGGGGACCTACGAGCAGTACTTC
-	TRBV19	few	TRBJ2-2	CASTPATGYTGELFF	TGTGCCAGTACCCCTGCCACAGGTTACACCGGGGAGCTGTTTTTT
-	TRBV19	-	TRBJ1-1	CAVLEGRGMNTEAFF	TGTGCCGTATTAGAAGGGAGGGGGATGAACACTGAAGCTTTCTTT
-	TRBV9	-	TRBJ2-2	CASSLYPGTQNTGELFF	TGTGCCAGCAGCTTATACCCCGGGACACAAAACACCGGGGAGCTGTTTTTT
-	TRBV11-1	-	TRBJ2-7	CASTQRGLSYEQYF	TGTGCCAGCACACAGAGAGGGCTCTCCTACGAGCAGTACTTC
-	TRBV18	-	TRBJ1-5	CASSPGVRNQPQHF	TGTGCCAGCTCACCAGGAGTTCGCAATCAGCCCCAGCATTTT
-	TRBV6-5	-	TRBJ1-5	CASSPDKYSNQPQHF	TGTGCCAGCAGCCCCGACAAGTATAGCAATCAGCCCCAGCATTTT